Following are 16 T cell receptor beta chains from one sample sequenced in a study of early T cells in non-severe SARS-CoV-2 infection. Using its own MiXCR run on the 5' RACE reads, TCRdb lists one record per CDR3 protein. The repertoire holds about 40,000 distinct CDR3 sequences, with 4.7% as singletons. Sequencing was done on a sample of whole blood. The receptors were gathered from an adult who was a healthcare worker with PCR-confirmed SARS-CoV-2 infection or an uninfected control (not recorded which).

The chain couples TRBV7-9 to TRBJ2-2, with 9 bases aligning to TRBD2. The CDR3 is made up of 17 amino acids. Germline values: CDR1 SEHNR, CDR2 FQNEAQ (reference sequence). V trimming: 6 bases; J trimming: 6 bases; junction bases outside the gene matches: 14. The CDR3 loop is CASRLFPSGKGAGELFF. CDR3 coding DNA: TGTGCCAGCAGATTATTTCCTAGCGGGAAGGGAGCCGGGGAGCTGTTTTTT.

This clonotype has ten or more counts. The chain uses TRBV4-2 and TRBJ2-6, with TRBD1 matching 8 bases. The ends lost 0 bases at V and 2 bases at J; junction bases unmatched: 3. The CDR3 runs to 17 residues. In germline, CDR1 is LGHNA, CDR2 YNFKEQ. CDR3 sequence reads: CASSQEQGATGANVLTF. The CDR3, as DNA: TGTGCCAGCAGCCAAGAGCAGGGGGCAACTGGGGCCAACGTCCTGACTTTC.

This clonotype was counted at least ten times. CDR3 nucleotide sequence: TGTGCCAGCACAGGACTTGCCGACTACGAGCAGTACTTC. Residues: CASTGLADYEQYF. The rearrangement links TRBV12-3 or TRBV12-4 to TRBJ2-7, with a weak D call TRBD2 (5 bases). V was trimmed by 7 bases and J by 3 bases, leaving 13 bases between them. The CDR3 runs 13 residues.

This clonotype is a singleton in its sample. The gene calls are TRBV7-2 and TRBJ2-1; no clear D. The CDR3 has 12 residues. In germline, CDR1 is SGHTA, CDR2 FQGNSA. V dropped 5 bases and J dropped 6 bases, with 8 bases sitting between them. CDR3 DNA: TGTGCCAGCAGCAGACCTGGCAATGAGCAGTTCTTC. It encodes CASSRPGNEQFF.

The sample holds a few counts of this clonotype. CDR3 residues: CASSSLPRGSSYNEQFF. CDR3 in DNA: TGTGCCAGCAGTTCTTTACCCCGGGGGAGCTCCTACAATGAGCAGTTCTTC. This rearrangement joins TRBV2 to TRBJ2-1, with D maybe TRBD2 (6 bases). Trimming shortened V by 5 bases and J by 0 bases, and 17 bases separated the two germline ends. This CDR3 spans 17 amino acids. Germline V CDR1 and CDR2: SNHLY, FYNNEI.

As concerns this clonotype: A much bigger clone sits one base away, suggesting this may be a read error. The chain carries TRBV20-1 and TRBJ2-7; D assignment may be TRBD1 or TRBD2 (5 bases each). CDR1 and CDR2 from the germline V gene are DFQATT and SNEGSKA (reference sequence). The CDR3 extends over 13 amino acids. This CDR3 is CSAYRDPRYGQYF. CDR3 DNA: TGCAGTGCGTACCGGGACCCACGCTACGGGCAGTACTTC.

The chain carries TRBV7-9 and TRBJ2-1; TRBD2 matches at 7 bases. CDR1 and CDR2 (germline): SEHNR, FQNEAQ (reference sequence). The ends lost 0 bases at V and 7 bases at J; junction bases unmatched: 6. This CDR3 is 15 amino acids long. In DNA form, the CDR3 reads TGTGCCAGCAGCTTAGCCGGACTAGAATATAATGAGCAGTTCTTC. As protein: CASSLAGLEYNEQFF.

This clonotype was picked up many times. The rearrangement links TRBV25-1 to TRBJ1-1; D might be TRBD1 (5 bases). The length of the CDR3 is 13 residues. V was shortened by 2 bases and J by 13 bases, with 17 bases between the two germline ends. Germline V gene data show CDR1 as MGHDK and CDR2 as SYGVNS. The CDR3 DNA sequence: TGTGCCAGCAGTGAAGCGGGGGTCGCCAATCTTTTCTTT. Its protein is CASSEAGVANLFF.

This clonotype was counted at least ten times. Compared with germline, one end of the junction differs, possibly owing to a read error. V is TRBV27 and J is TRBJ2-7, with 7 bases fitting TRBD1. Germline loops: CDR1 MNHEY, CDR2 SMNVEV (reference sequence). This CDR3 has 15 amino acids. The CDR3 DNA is TGTGCCAGCAGTTCCCTCGGGACAGCCTCCCACGAGCAGTACTTC. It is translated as CASSSLGTASHEQYF.

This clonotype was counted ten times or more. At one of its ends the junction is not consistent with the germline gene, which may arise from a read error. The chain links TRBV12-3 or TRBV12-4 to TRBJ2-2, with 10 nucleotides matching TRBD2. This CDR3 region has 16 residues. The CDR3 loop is CANSFAAGGGTGELFF. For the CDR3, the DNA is TGTGCCAACAGTTTCGCAGCGGGAGGGGGCACCGGGGAGCTGTTTTTT.

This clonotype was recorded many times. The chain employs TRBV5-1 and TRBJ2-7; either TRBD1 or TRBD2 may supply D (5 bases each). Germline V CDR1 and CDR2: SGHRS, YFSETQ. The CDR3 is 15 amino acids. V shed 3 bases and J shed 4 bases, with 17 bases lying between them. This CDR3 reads CASSSGTSTLYEQYF. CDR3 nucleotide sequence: TGCGCCAGCAGCTCCGGGACCTCGACCCTTTACGAGCAGTACTTC.

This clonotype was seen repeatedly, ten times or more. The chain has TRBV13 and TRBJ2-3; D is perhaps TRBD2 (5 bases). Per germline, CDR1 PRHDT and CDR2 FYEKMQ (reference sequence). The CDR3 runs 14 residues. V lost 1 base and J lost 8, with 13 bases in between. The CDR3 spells CASSLDGPRGTQYF. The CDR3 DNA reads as TGTGCCAGCAGCTTAGACGGCCCCCGGGGTACGCAGTATTTT. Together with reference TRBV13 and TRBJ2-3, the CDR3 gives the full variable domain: AAGVIQSPRHLIKEKRETATLKCYPIPRHDTVYWYQQGPGQDPQFLISFYEKMQSDKGSIPDRFSAQQFSDYHSELNMSSLELGDSALYFCASSLDGPRGTQYFGPGTRLTVL.

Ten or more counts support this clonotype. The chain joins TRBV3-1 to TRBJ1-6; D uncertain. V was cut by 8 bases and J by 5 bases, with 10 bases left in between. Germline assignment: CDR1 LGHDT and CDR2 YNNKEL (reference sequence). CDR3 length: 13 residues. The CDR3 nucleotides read TGTGCCAGCCGTGGTGTCGATAATTCACCCCTCCACTTT. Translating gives CASRGVDNSPLHF.

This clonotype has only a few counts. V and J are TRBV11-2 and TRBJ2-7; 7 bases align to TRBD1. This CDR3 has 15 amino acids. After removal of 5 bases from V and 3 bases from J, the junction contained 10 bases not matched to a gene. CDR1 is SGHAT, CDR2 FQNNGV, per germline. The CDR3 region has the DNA TGTGCCAGCAGCCAGGGGGTAGGCGCCGTCTACGAGCAGTACTTC. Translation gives CASSQGVGAVYEQYF.

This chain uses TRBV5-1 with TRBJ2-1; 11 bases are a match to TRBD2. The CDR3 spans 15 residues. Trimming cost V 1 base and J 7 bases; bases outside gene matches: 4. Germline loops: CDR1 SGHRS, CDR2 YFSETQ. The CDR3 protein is CASSLPPSGGNEQFF. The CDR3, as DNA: TGCGCCAGCAGCTTGCCGCCTAGCGGGGGGAATGAGCAGTTCTTC.

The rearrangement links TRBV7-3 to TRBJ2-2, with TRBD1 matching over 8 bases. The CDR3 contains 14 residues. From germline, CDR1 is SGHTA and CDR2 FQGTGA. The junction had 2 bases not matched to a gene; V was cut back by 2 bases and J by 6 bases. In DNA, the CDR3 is TGTGCCAGCAGCTTATTACAGGGGGCCGGGGAGCTGTTTTTT. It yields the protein CASSLLQGAGELFF. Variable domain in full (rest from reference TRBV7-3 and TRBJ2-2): GAGVSQTPSNKVTEKGKYVELRCDPISGHTALYWYRQSLGQGPEFLIYFQGTGAADDSGLPNDRFFAVRPEGSVSTLKIQRTERGDSAVYLCASSLLQGAGELFFGEGSRLTVL.